Below are 30 T cell receptor beta chains sequenced from a single sample in a study of vaccination effects on CD4 cells after COVID-19. Clones were read by immunoSEQ multiplex PCR, and TCRdb kept only the in-frame ones, dropping some. The sample contains around 46,000 clones, 67% of which appear only once. Their antigen targets remain unknown. Scientists isolated CD4+ T cells after a roughly ten-day culture period ended. Specimen: CD4+ T cells from PBMCs cultured without peptide, collected before COVID-19 vaccination. The receptor source for this set is a human donor who received a COVID-19 vaccine.

The chain couples TRBV19 to TRBJ2-1; 7 nucleotides line up with TRBD1. Trimming took 9 bases from V and 0 from J; bases not matched to a gene: 11. Germline lookup yields CDR1 LNHDA and CDR2 SQIVND (reference sequence). The CDR3 is 16 amino acids. The CDR3: CASSPQGVISYNEQFF. The CDR3 DNA reads TGTGCCAGCTCCCCTCAGGGGGTAATCTCCTACAATGAGCAGTTCTTC.

This clone was observed a few times. This rearrangement joins TRBV21-1 to TRBJ2-3; the table's D call of TRBD1 was not tested on the DNA. TRBV21-1 is an annotated pseudogene. This CDR3 comprises 17 residues. CDR3 in DNA: TGTGCCAGCAGCACCCCGAAAGGGGGCGATGGCACAGATACGCAGTATTTT. Translated, it gives CASSTPKGGDGTDTQYF.

The chain has TRBV5-1 and TRBJ1-2, with TRBD1 as a possible D gene (6 bases). Trimming removed 4 bases from V and 8 bases from J, with 12 bases in between. This CDR3 contains 12 residues. Germline values: CDR1 SGHRS, CDR2 YFSETQ. The DNA for the CDR3 is TGCGCCAGCAGCGCACAGGGTACGGGCTACACCTTC. As protein: CASSAQGTGYTF.

The chain couples TRBV12-5 to TRBJ2-1; D is possibly TRBD2 (6 bases). Trimming pared 7 bases from V and 2 bases from J, leaving 9 bases between. Germline V gene sequence: CDR1 LGHNT, CDR2 FRNRAP. The CDR3 has 13 amino acids. CDR3 DNA sequence: TGTGCTAGTGCCCTAGCGACCTACAATGAGCAGTTCTTC. It encodes CASALATYNEQFF.

The J gene is TRBJ1-1, the V gene TRBV7-9, with D tentatively TRBD1 (5 bases). Germline V lookup: CDR1 SEHNR, CDR2 FQNEAQ (reference sequence). V was clipped by 6 bases and J by 0 bases, with 11 bases between them. The CDR3 is 14 amino acids. DNA for the CDR3: TGTGCCAGCAGTCGAACAGGATTGAACACTGAAGCTTTCTTT. Protein product: CASSRTGLNTEAFF.

The chain combines TRBV1 with TRBJ2-7; whether TRBD2, the table's D call, matches the DNA was not checked. TRBV1 is flagged as a pseudogene. The CDR3 spans 16 residues. The CDR3 DNA reads TGCACCAGCAGCCAAGATGGTTACGGGAGCTCCTACGAGCAGTACTTC. Residues: CTSSQDGYGSSYEQYF.

This chain uses TRBV3-1 (or the pseudogene TRBV3-2) with TRBJ2-7; D unclear. V was clipped by 0 bases and J by 8 bases, with 8 bases between them. Looked up from germline, CDR1 is LGHDT and CDR2 is YNNKEL (reference sequence). CDR3 length: 12 amino acids. Here the CDR3 reads CASSQDRLKQYF. CDR3 bases: TGTGCCAGCAGCCAAGATCGCTTAAAGCAGTACTTC.

The rearrangement joins TRBV5-5 to TRBJ1-2; tentatively, D is TRBD1 (5 bases). Germline V gene data show CDR1 as SGHKS and CDR2 as YYEKEE (reference sequence). The ends were cut back, 4 bases at V and 6 bases at J, with 19 bases in the middle. The CDR3 runs to 15 residues. The CDR3 DNA follows: TGTGCCAGCAGCCTATTAGGACGGGGACGGGATGGCTACACCTTC. It codes for CASSLLGRGRDGYTF.

This clone occurred once. The J gene is TRBJ1-2, the V gene TRBV7-9; no clear D. The CDR3 consists of 14 residues. The V and J ends lost 5 bases and 5 bases respectively, with 15 bases between them. Germline V CDR1 and CDR2: SEHNR, FQNEAQ (reference sequence). The CDR3 DNA reads as TGTGCCAGCAGCCCGTTGGGTGTCGAGTATGGCTACACCTTC. Amino acids: CASSPLGVEYGYTF.

This clone was seen once. The chain couples TRBV7-2 to TRBJ2-5; a possible D gene is TRBD1 (5 bases). Germline CDR1 reads SGHTA; CDR2 reads FQGNSA. This CDR3 is 14 amino acids long. Trimming took off 2 bases at V and 5 bases at J, with 12 bases between the two ends. The CDR3 here is CASSLQVPGETQYF. The CDR3 DNA follows: TGTGCCAGCAGCTTACAGGTCCCAGGGGAGACCCAGTACTTC. The whole variable domain, remainder taken from reference TRBV7-2 and TRBJ2-5, is GAGVSQSPSNKVTEKGKDVELRCDPISGHTALYWYRQSLGQGLEFLIYFQGNSAPDKSGLPSDRFSAERTGGSVSTLTIQRTQQEDSAVYLCASSLQVPGETQYFGPGTRLLVL.

This chain uses TRBV30 with TRBJ1-2; no clear D gene. Trimming took 2 bases from V and 8 from J, leaving 15 bases between them. This CDR3 has 13 residues. Germline V gene data show CDR1 as GTSNPN and CDR2 as SVGIG (reference sequence). The CDR3 reads CAWSRRISPGYTF. As DNA, the CDR3 is TGTGCCTGGAGTAGGCGGATATCTCCGGGCTACACCTTC.

J is TRBJ2-1 and V is TRBV19; TRBD1 matches at 9 bases. This CDR3 has 15 residues. Germline V CDR1 and CDR2: LNHDA, SQIVND (reference sequence). The junction had 18 bases not matched to a gene; V was cut back by 10 bases and J by 11 bases. CDR3 in DNA: TGTGCCACCGTCTCGGGACAGGGCTATTCCCCGAAGCAGTTCTTC. It translates to CATVSGQGYSPKQFF.

CDR3 sequence: CASSRWGPYEQYF. Here the CDR3 DNA reads TGTGCCAGCAGTCGCTGGGGCCCCTACGAGCAGTACTTC. The V call is TRBV13, the J call TRBJ2-7; a possible D gene is TRBD1 (5 bases). In germline, CDR1 is PRHDT, CDR2 FYEKMQ (reference sequence). CDR3 length: 13 amino acids. V was pared by 6 bases and J by 2 bases, with 11 bases between.

The V gene is TRBV7-9, the J gene TRBJ1-4, with unresolved D. Germline CDR1 reads SEHNR; CDR2 reads FQNEAQ (reference sequence). CDR3 size: 14 residues. The V end lost 1 base, the J end lost 4 bases, and 7 bases lay between the germline ends. DNA for the CDR3: TGTGCCAGCAGCTTAGGCCAGCTTAATGAAAAACTGTTTTTT. Its protein product is CASSLGQLNEKLFF.

DNA of the CDR3: TGTGCCATAAGAGGCCGGGACACTAATTCACCCCTCCACTTT. Protein product: CAIRGRDTNSPLHF. The chain has TRBV10-3 and TRBJ1-6, with TRBD1 as a possible D gene (6 bases). The V gene's germline CDR1 is ENHRY and CDR2 SYGVKD. The CDR3 has 14 residues. Trimming removed 9 bases from V and 6 bases from J, with 15 bases in between.

This clone was observed a handful of times. V usage is TRBV28 and J usage is TRBJ1-5; 7 nucleotides line up with TRBD1. This CDR3 comprises 15 residues. Per the germline V gene, CDR1 is MDHEN and CDR2 is SYDVKM. The ends lost 6 bases at V and 6 bases at J; junction bases unmatched: 11. CDR3 sequence (DNA): TGTGCCAGCAGCTCCGACAGGGCGCGGGTTCAGCCCCAGCATTTT. This encodes CASSSDRARVQPQHF.

This rearrangement joins TRBV4-2 to TRBJ1-6; D is possibly TRBD1 (5 bases). CDR3 length: 15 amino acids. Germline V lookup: CDR1 LGHNA, CDR2 YNFKEQ. Trimming removed 4 bases from V and 8 bases from J, with 15 bases in between. The CDR3 sequence: CASSPMDRGDSPLHF. The CDR3 coding sequence is TGTGCCAGCAGCCCAATGGATAGGGGCGATTCACCCCTCCACTTT.

V gene TRBV7-9 combines with J gene TRBJ1-2; 7 bases align to TRBD1. Germline V gene sequence: CDR1 SEHNR, CDR2 FQNEAQ (reference sequence). The CDR3 covers 14 residues. With V trimmed by 5 bases and J by 4 bases, 7 bases remained unmatched. The CDR3 DNA sequence: TGTGCCAGCAGCGTCATACAGGGGACCTATGGCTACACCTTC. Amino acids: CASSVIQGTYGYTF.

The chain joins TRBV10-3 to TRBJ1-1; D is unresolved. Germline CDR1 and CDR2: ENHRY and SYGVKD. The CDR3 is made up of 13 amino acids. Trimming took 3 bases from V and 2 from J, leaving 7 bases between them. CDR3 sequence reads: CAISDWGNTEAFF. The DNA for the CDR3 is TGTGCCATCAGTGACTGGGGAAACACTGAAGCTTTCTTT.

The sample holds a few counts of this clone. The rearrangement joins TRBV5-1 to TRBJ2-7, with D possibly TRBD1 on 6 matching bases. The CDR3 loop spans 14 amino acids. CDR1 SGHRS and CDR2 YFSETQ come from the germline V gene. Between the trimmed V and J ends, which lost 0 bases and 3 bases, there was a span of 10 bases. Written as DNA, the CDR3 is TGCGCCAGCAGCTTGGACGGACAGAGCTACGAGCAGTACTTC. It codes for CASSLDGQSYEQYF.

In its sample, this clone was seen a few times. The V and J genes are TRBV19 and TRBJ1-1; D is unclear. V lost 3 bases and J lost 2, with 10 bases in between. Germline assignment: CDR1 LNHDA and CDR2 SQIVND (reference sequence). The CDR3 is 14 residues long. CDR3 nucleotides: TGTGCCAGTAGTATTGGGCAGGTTAACACTGAAGCTTTCTTT. Encoded protein: CASSIGQVNTEAFF. The full variable domain, its missing parts supplied by reference TRBV19 and TRBJ1-1, is DGGITQSPKYLFRKEGQNVTLSCEQNLNHDAMYWYRQDPGQGLRLIYYSQIVNDFQKGDIAEGYSVSREKKESFPLTVTSAQKNPTAFYLCASSIGQVNTEAFFGQGTRLTVV.

The V call is TRBV19, the J call TRBJ1-3; weak D call: TRBD1 (6 bases). From germline, CDR1 is LNHDA and CDR2 SQIVND (reference sequence). The CDR3 has 17 residues. Trimming stripped 6 bases from V and 3 bases from J, with 21 bases between. CDR3 sequence (DNA): TGTGCCAGTAGACCCCGAATAGGGGGAGTGCTTGGAAACACCATATATTTT. It specifies CASRPRIGGVLGNTIYF.

V usage is TRBV12-3 or TRBV12-4 and J usage is TRBJ2-7; D call uncertain. The CDR3 is 12 residues long. The V gene lost 3 bases and the J gene lost 2 bases, with 5 bases spanning the gap. The CDR3 DNA reads TGTGCCAGCAGTTTGTCCCCCTACGAGCAGTACTTC. Translated: CASSLSPYEQYF.

The chain employs TRBV5-1 and TRBJ2-7; D gene uncertain. The CDR3 runs 16 residues. V shed 3 bases and J shed 2 bases, with 18 bases lying between them. Germline V gene data show CDR1 as SGHRS and CDR2 as YFSETQ. The CDR3 DNA reads as TGCGCCAGCAGCTCGTCGATCTCGGCTGGAACCTACGAGCAGTACTTC. This codes for CASSSSISAGTYEQYF.

The rearrangement uses TRBV7-9 and TRBJ1-2; D gene ambiguous. Per the germline V gene, CDR1 is SEHNR and CDR2 is FQNEAQ (reference sequence). Deletions cut 4 bases from V and 2 bases from J, with 11 bases between. The CDR3 loop spans 14 amino acids. The CDR3 DNA is TGTGCCAGCAGCTCAAACAGCGTCAACTATGGCTACACCTTC. Its translation: CASSSNSVNYGYTF. Supplemented by reference TRBV7-9 and TRBJ1-2, the full variable domain reads DTGVSQNPRHKITKRGQNVTFRCDPISEHNRLYWYRQTLGQGPEFLTYFQNEAQLEKSRLLSDRFSAERPKGSFSTLEIQRTEQGDSAMYLCASSSNSVNYGYTFGSGTRLTVV.

V and J are TRBV18 and TRBJ2-5; 7 nucleotides agree with TRBD2. V shed 6 bases and J 2 bases; nucleotides not matched to a gene: 6. Germline V lookup: CDR1 KGHSH, CDR2 LQKENI. This CDR3 is 14 amino acids long. This CDR3 is CASSQTSPQETQYF. CDR3 DNA: TGTGCCAGCTCCCAGACTAGCCCACAAGAGACCCAGTACTTC.

The gene calls are TRBV19 and TRBJ2-5; 13 nucleotides match TRBD2. Trimming took 6 bases from V and 5 from J; bases not matched to a gene: 15. In germline, CDR1 is LNHDA, CDR2 SQIVND (reference sequence). The CDR3 is made up of 18 amino acids. CDR3 region: CASSDPTWTSGRSETQYF. CDR3 nucleotides: TGTGCCAGTAGCGACCCTACCTGGACTAGCGGGAGATCGGAGACCCAGTACTTC.

The V and J genes are TRBV4-2 and TRBJ2-4; D is possibly TRBD2 (6 bases). CDR1 and CDR2 (germline): LGHNA, YNFKEQ. The V and J ends lost 5 bases and 4 bases respectively, with 15 bases between them. This CDR3 contains 15 residues. The CDR3 loop is CASSARGTLKNIQYF. In DNA form, the CDR3 reads TGTGCCAGCAGCGCACGGGGGACTCTAAAAAACATTCAGTACTTC.

The V call is TRBV27, the J call TRBJ1-5; D gene uncertain. CDR3 length: 13 residues. Trimming cost V 5 bases and J 7 bases, with 12 bases left between them. CDR1 and CDR2 from the germline V gene are MNHEY and SMNVEV (reference sequence). In DNA form, the CDR3 reads TGTGCCAGCAGTACAGACCTGGGGCAGCCCCAGCATTTT. It is translated as CASSTDLGQPQHF.

This rearrangement joins TRBV21-1 to TRBJ1-6; the D segment call TRBD1 is taken from the table without a DNA check. TRBV21-1 counts as a pseudogene. The CDR3 extends over 17 amino acids. The CDR3 region is CASSQPRGPSQNSPLHF. The CDR3 region has the DNA TGTGCCAGCAGCCAACCCAGGGGGCCGAGTCAAAATTCACCCCTCCACTTT.